Below are 13 T cell receptor beta chains sequenced from a single sample in a study of blood T cell repertoires in COVID-19 (dated by TCRdb to 2018 to 2020). The method was the immunoSEQ multiplex PCR assay. What TCRdb holds here is the immuneACCESS table cut down to in-frame rearrangements. Part of the clones is not present; checked against another copy, under half of the missing clones reflect an unresolved V gene, and the others are unexplained. The sample contains fewer than 100,000 clones, around 86% of them found a single time. The top ten clones comprise 4.5% to 6% of the sample. Material for sequencing was peripheral blood. These TCRs come from a woman older than 75 with acute or convalescent COVID-19.

J is TRBJ2-2 and V is TRBV10-3; 7 bases line up with TRBD1. Trimming removed 10 bases from V and 4 bases from J; junction bases left unmatched: 9. Germline assignment: CDR1 ENHRY and CDR2 SYGVKD. CDR3 length: 14 amino acids. In DNA form, the CDR3 reads TGTGCCACCCGACAGGGCTCGGGCACCGGGGAGCTGTTTTTT. As protein: CATRQGSGTGELFF.

V and J are TRBV20-1 and TRBJ1-2, with 8 bases that match TRBD1. The CDR3 length is 15 residues. The germline CDR1 and CDR2 sequences are DFQATT and SNEGSKA (reference sequence). J gave up 5 bases and V 3 bases, and 11 bases lay outside the gene matches. CDR3 residues: CSASDPGQAKYGYTF. The CDR3 nucleotides read TGCAGTGCTAGTGATCCGGGACAGGCCAAATATGGCTACACCTTC.

This clone was detected only a few times. Other DNA sequences in this sample translate to the same CDR3. The chain links TRBV18 to TRBJ1-5, with D perhaps TRBD1 (5 bases). Trimming left V 4 bases short and J 4 bases short, with 8 bases between. Germline CDR1 is KGHSH and CDR2 is LQKENI. The CDR3 is made up of 13 amino acids. The CDR3 protein is CASSLDSNQPQHF. The CDR3 bases are TGTGCCAGCTCACTCGACAGTAATCAGCCCCAGCATTTT.

The rearrangement joins TRBV2 to TRBJ2-3, with a tentative D call TRBD2 (6 bases). The germline V gene has CDR1 SNHLY and CDR2 FYNNEI. The V and J ends lost 4 bases and 9 bases respectively, with 8 bases between them. The CDR3 runs to 11 residues. CDR3 sequence reads: CASSGGVTQYF. In DNA form, the CDR3 reads TGTGCCAGCAGTGGGGGGGTGACGCAGTATTTT.

The chain links TRBV6-2 or TRBV6-3 to TRBJ1-2; 8 bases agree with TRBD1. The CDR3 runs 14 residues. V shed 6 bases, J shed 4 bases, and the junction held 7 bases outside the gene matches. Per germline, CDR1 MNHEY and CDR2 SVGEGT. Here the CDR3 DNA reads TGTGCCAGCAGCGGACAGGGTCTAGGCTATGGCTACACCTTC. Translating it yields CASSGQGLGYGYTF.

The V gene is TRBV5-1, the J gene TRBJ2-7; TRBD2 might be the D (5 bases). The V gene's germline CDR1 is SGHRS and CDR2 YFSETQ. V lost 0 bases and J 13 bases, leaving 14 bases between the germline ends. This CDR3 contains 12 residues. Here the CDR3 DNA reads TGCGCCAGCAGCTTGGTCGGGAACGAGTTTTACTTC. Amino acid sequence: CASSLVGNEFYF.

The J gene is TRBJ2-2, the V gene TRBV5-8, with 8 bases identical to TRBD1. The ends lost 3 bases at V and 8 bases at J; junction bases unmatched: 3. Germline CDR1 SGHTS, CDR2 YDEGEE. CDR3 length: 13 amino acids. CDR3 residues: CASSYRDRGELFF. CDR3 DNA sequence: TGTGCCAGCAGCTATCGGGACAGGGGGGAGCTGTTTTTT.

V and J are TRBV5-6 and TRBJ2-3; 7 positions agree with TRBD1. V lost 4 bases and J lost 5; bases outside the gene matches: 10. The CDR3 covers 15 residues. Looked up from germline, CDR1 is SGHDT and CDR2 is YYEEEE. In DNA form, the CDR3 reads TGTGCCAGCAGCCGCAGGGGACAGAAACTAGATACGCAGTATTTT. Translated, it gives CASSRRGQKLDTQYF. Full variable domain (missing parts from reference TRBV5-6 and TRBJ2-3): DAGVTQSPTHLIKTRGQQVTLRCSPKSGHDTVSWYQQALGQGPQFIFQYYEEEERQRGNFPDRFSGHQFPNYSSELNVNALLLGDSALYLCASSRRGQKLDTQYFGPGTRLTVL.

The V call is TRBV9, the J call TRBJ2-1, with a possible D match to TRBD2 (6 bases). V lost 0 bases, J lost 0 bases, and 10 bases lay in between. The CDR3 loop spans 16 amino acids. Germline assignment: CDR1 SGDLS and CDR2 YYNGEE. The DNA for the CDR3 is TGTGCCAGCAGCGTAGATGGCGGGGCCTCCTACAATGAGCAGTTCTTC. Residues: CASSVDGGASYNEQFF. Based on the CDR3 plus reference TRBV9 and TRBJ2-1, the full variable domain is DSGVTQTPKHLITATGQRVTLRCSPRSGDLSVYWYQQSLDQGLQFLIQYYNGEERAKGNILERFSAQQFPDLHSELNLSSLELGDSALYFCASSVDGGASYNEQFFGPGTRLTVL.

V gene TRBV6-5 combines with J gene TRBJ2-1, with a possible D match to TRBD1 (6 bases). The V gene lost 5 bases and the J gene lost 5 bases, with 16 bases spanning the gap. CDR1 is MNHEY, CDR2 SVGAGI, per germline. The CDR3 sequence is 15 residues long. CDR3: CASSQDSPKDNEQFF. In nucleotides, the CDR3 is TGTGCCAGCAGTCAGGACAGCCCAAAGGACAATGAGCAGTTCTTC.

In its sample, this clone was seen once. The chain joins TRBV30 to TRBJ2-7; 9 nucleotides match TRBD2. CDR1 is GTSNPN, CDR2 SVGIG, per germline (reference sequence). The CDR3 is made up of 19 amino acids. Trimming removed 0 bases from V and 2 bases from J; junction bases left unmatched: 17. The CDR3 region is CAWSVLGGRIAGAPYEQYF. CDR3 nucleotides: TGTGCCTGGAGTGTACTAGGGGGAAGGATAGCGGGAGCTCCCTACGAGCAGTACTTC.

The chain couples TRBV5-6 to TRBJ1-4, with TRBD1 matching 11 bases. J lost 7 bases, V lost 4 bases, and 6 bases had no gene match. CDR1 SGHDT and CDR2 YYEEEE come from the germline V gene. The CDR3 totals 15 residues. The CDR3 loop is CASSLLGTGGEKLFF. In nucleotides, the CDR3 is TGTGCCAGCAGCCTCCTCGGGACAGGGGGTGAAAAACTGTTTTTT.

The CDR3 nucleotides are TGTGCCTGGAATCCGGGAAGCTCACCCCTCCACTTT. This codes for CAWNPGSSPLHF. V usage is TRBV30 and J usage is TRBJ1-6; no reliable D call. The germline gives CDR1 GTSNPN, CDR2 SVGIG (reference sequence). This CDR3 has 12 amino acids. Trimming removed 4 bases at V and 10 bases at J, with 11 bases between.